Presented here are 18 T cell receptor beta chains from one specimen sequenced in a study of regulatory T cells in long-lasting Graves disease. The time point was: persistent/refractory GD, antithyroid drugs over 5 years with positive TRAb. PBMCs were the source of the RNA used for TCR sequencing. Construction of the TCR beta libraries employed iRepertoire HTBI primers in conjunction with Arm-PCR of CDR3 regions. MiXCR, applied by TCRdb to the multiplex PCR reads, yields one record per CDR3 protein. Of more than 350,000 distinct CDR3 sequences listed, around 20% are singletons. Sequencing was performed on peripheral blood mononuclear cells (PBMCs), taken when the disease was refractory, from a patient treated with antithyroid drugs. The source is a female donor with Graves disease.

This clonotype was counted between two and nine times. The J gene is TRBJ1-1, the V gene TRBV20-1; D ambiguous. Germline CDR1 DFQATT, CDR2 SNEGSKA (reference sequence). The CDR3 is made up of 14 amino acids. Between the trimmed V and J ends, which lost 0 bases and 1 base, there was a span of 9 bases. Written as DNA, the CDR3 is TGCAGTGCTAGAGAGCGGGCAGGGAACACTGAAGCTTTCTTT. This translates into CSARERAGNTEAFF.

The chain links TRBV20-1 to TRBJ2-2, with a tentative D call TRBD1 (6 bases). CDR1 is DFQATT, CDR2 SNEGSKA, per germline (reference sequence). This CDR3 is 16 amino acids long. V was trimmed by 1 base and J by 0 bases, leaving 12 bases between them. The CDR3 here is CSARAETGSNTGELFF. CDR3 bases: TGCAGTGCTAGAGCTGAGACAGGATCGAACACCGGGGAGCTGTTTTTT.

This clonotype was seen many times. The chain couples TRBV10-3 to TRBJ2-5; TRBD1 aligns across 8 bases. The CDR3 consists of 15 residues. Germline V gene sequence: CDR1 ENHRY, CDR2 SYGVKD. With 4 bases clipped from V and 2 bases from J, the junction kept 6 bases outside the gene matches. The CDR3 coding sequence is TGTGCCATCAGTGGCCGGACAGGGCAACAAGAGACCCAGTACTTC. Its translation: CAISGRTGQQETQYF.

This clonotype was detected many times. The chain combines TRBV28 with TRBJ1-1, with D possibly being TRBD1 (5 bases). Germline assignment: CDR1 MDHEN and CDR2 SYDVKM. With 0 bases removed from V and 1 base from J, the gap between germline ends came to 18 bases. This CDR3 has 18 residues. The chain's CDR3 is CASSLWVRGPPGNTEAFF. The CDR3 DNA sequence: TGTGCCAGCAGTTTATGGGTGCGGGGACCCCCAGGGAACACTGAAGCTTTCTTT.

Of note for this clonotype: The junction departs from the called germline gene at one end, perhaps through a read error. The chain recombines TRBV27 with TRBJ1-5; no clear D. The CDR3 runs 14 residues. Germline assignment: CDR1 MNHEY and CDR2 SMNVEV (reference sequence). CDR3 nucleotide sequence: TGTGCCAGCAGTTTCCGGGCCAGCAATCGGCCCCAGCATTTT. This codes for CASSFRASNRPQHF.

This clonotype was recorded at least ten times. The V gene is TRBV2, the J gene TRBJ2-7; 7 positions match TRBD2. There are 14 residues in the CDR3. The germline V gene encodes CDR1 SNHLY and CDR2 FYNNEI. J gave up 0 bases and V 3 bases, and 2 bases lay outside the gene matches. For the CDR3, the DNA is TGTGCCAGCAGTGAGGGGGACTACTCCTACGAGCAGTACTTC. This encodes CASSEGDYSYEQYF.

Comment on this clonotype: A read error may be the cause here, since a much bigger clone is one base away. The chain links TRBV20-1 to TRBJ2-5; D might be TRBD2 (5 bases). The CDR3 has 11 amino acids. The V gene lost 3 bases and the J gene lost 5 bases, with 7 bases spanning the gap. Germline V CDR1 and CDR2: DFQATT, SNEGSKA (reference sequence). The CDR3 here is CSARRAETQYF. The CDR3 DNA is TGCAGTGCTAGGAGGGCTGAGACCCAGTACTTC.

This clonotype was detected ten times or more. The chain is built from TRBV27 and TRBJ1-3; no reliable D call. Trimming shortened V by 4 bases and J by 0 bases, and 16 bases separated the two germline ends. Germline CDR1 and CDR2: MNHEY and SMNVEV (reference sequence). This CDR3 region has 17 residues. The CDR3 loop is CASSWSSPEYSGNTIYF. DNA of the CDR3: TGTGCCAGCAGTTGGTCCTCTCCGGAGTACTCTGGAAACACCATATATTTT.

At least ten counts were recorded for this clonotype. This chain's CDR3 is CASSVGGTVNTGELFF. In nucleotides, the CDR3 is TGTGCCAGCAGCGTCGGGGGGACAGTGAACACCGGGGAGCTGTTTTTT. V gene TRBV9 combines with J gene TRBJ2-2; either TRBD1 or TRBD2 may supply D (7 bases each). This CDR3 has 16 residues. The germline CDR1 and CDR2 sequences are SGDLS and YYNGEE. V lost 2 bases and J 1 base, leaving 12 bases between the germline ends.

J is TRBJ2-4 and V is TRBV9; D gene ambiguous. V was shortened by 0 bases and J by 15 bases, with 13 bases between the two germline ends. Germline V lookup: CDR1 SGDLS, CDR2 YYNGEE. The CDR3 consists of 12 residues. DNA for the CDR3: TGTGCCAGCAGCGTAGCTCCCGGTGACTTGTACTTC. This sequence encodes CASSVAPGDLYF.

This chain connects TRBV6-9 to TRBJ2-1; 9 bases map to TRBD2. The germline gives CDR1 MNHGY, CDR2 SVAAGI. The CDR3 consists of 17 residues. After removal of 4 bases from V and 0 bases from J, the junction contained 7 bases not matched to a gene. The CDR3 is CASSSTSGTVSYNEQFF. The CDR3 DNA reads TGTGCCAGCAGTTCGACTAGCGGAACCGTCTCCTACAATGAGCAGTTCTTC.

The chain has TRBV20-1 and TRBJ1-4; D is ambiguous. The germline CDR1 and CDR2 sequences are DFQATT and SNEGSKA (reference sequence). Trimming removed 4 bases at V and 3 bases at J, with 9 bases between. This CDR3 contains 13 residues. This CDR3 is CSAMHHANEKLFF. Here the CDR3 DNA reads TGCAGTGCTATGCATCACGCTAATGAAAAACTGTTTTTT.

This rearrangement joins TRBV5-6 to TRBJ2-1, with 7 bases that match TRBD2. CDR3 length: 16 amino acids. CDR1 and CDR2 (germline): SGHDT, YYEEEE. V shed 0 bases, J shed 2 bases, and the junction held 5 bases outside the gene matches. The CDR3 region has the DNA TGTGCCAGCAGCTTGGTACTAGCGTCCGCCTACAATGAGCAGTTCTTC. Its protein product is CASSLVLASAYNEQFF.

V is TRBV19 and J is TRBJ1-5, with D tentatively TRBD1 (5 bases). Trimming took 5 bases from V and 4 from J, leaving 12 bases between them. Germline V gives CDR1 LNHDA, CDR2 SQIVND (reference sequence). The CDR3 is 14 amino acids. CDR3 amino acids: CASSLGRENQPQHF. The CDR3 DNA reads TGTGCCAGTAGTTTGGGACGCGAAAATCAGCCCCAGCATTTT. Full variable domain (missing parts from reference TRBV19 and TRBJ1-5): DGGITQSPKYLFRKEGQNVTLSCEQNLNHDAMYWYRQDPGQGLRLIYYSQIVNDFQKGDIAEGYSVSREKKESFPLTVTSAQKNPTAFYLCASSLGRENQPQHFGDGTRLSIL.

This clonotype was picked up many times. The V gene is TRBV2, the J gene TRBJ2-5; TRBD1 agrees at 10 bases. Losses at the gene ends were 4 bases for V and 5 bases for J; bases not matched to a gene: 10. The CDR3 is made up of 16 amino acids. The germline gives CDR1 SNHLY, CDR2 FYNNEI. This CDR3 is CASSVDQRTGGETQYF. The CDR3, as DNA: TGTGCCAGCAGTGTAGATCAGAGGACAGGGGGGGAGACCCAGTACTTC.

This clonotype was counted at least ten times. The chain is built from TRBV19 and TRBJ2-7, with D possibly being TRBD1 (5 bases). Trimming left V 3 bases short and J 2 bases short, with 8 bases between. The length of the CDR3 is 13 residues. Germline V gene sequence: CDR1 LNHDA, CDR2 SQIVND (reference sequence). CDR3 nucleotides: TGTGCCAGTAGTATTACAGGAGCCTACGAGCAGTACTTC. It codes for CASSITGAYEQYF.

This clonotype was seen repeatedly, ten times or more. In nucleotides, the CDR3 is TGTGCCAGCAGTCCAAGACCCGGGACTAGCGGGAAAGAGACCCAGTACTTC. It is translated as CASSPRPGTSGKETQYF. V gene TRBV27 combines with J gene TRBJ2-5; 13 positions match TRBD2. CDR3 length: 17 residues. CDR1 and CDR2 from the germline V gene are MNHEY and SMNVEV (reference sequence). With 5 bases clipped from V and 3 bases from J, the junction kept 9 bases outside the gene matches.

This clonotype appeared many times. The chain carries TRBV28 and TRBJ1-5; D is unclear. The CDR3 sequence is 12 residues long. Germline V gene sequence: CDR1 MDHEN, CDR2 SYDVKM. V was clipped by 5 bases and J by 7 bases, with 9 bases between them. The CDR3 sequence: CASSGREQPQHF. The CDR3, as DNA: TGTGCCAGCAGTGGGAGAGAGCAGCCCCAGCATTTT.